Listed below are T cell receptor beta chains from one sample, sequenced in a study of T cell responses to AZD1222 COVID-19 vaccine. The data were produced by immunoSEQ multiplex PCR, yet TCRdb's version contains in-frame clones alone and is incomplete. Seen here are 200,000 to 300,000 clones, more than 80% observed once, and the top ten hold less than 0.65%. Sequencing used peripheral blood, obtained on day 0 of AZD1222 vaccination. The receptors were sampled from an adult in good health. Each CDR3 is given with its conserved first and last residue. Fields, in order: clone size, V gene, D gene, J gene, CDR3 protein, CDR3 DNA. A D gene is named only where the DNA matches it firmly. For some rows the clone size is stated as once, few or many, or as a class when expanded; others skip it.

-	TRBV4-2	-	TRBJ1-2	CASSQGGEPEDYGYTF	TGTGCCAGCAGCCAAGGAGGCGAGCCAGAGGACTATGGCTACACCTTC
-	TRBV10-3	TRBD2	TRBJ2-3	CAIGGTSGSPTDTQYF	TGTGCCATCGGGGGGACTAGCGGAAGCCCCACAGATACGCAGTATTTT
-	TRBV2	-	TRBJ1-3	CASSAGGRSGNTIYF	TGTGCCAGCAGTGCCGGGGGAAGATCTGGAAACACCATATATTTT
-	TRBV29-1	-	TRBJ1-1	CSATGLGGTEAFF	TGCAGCGCTACAGGTCTGGGGGGCACTGAAGCTTTCTTT
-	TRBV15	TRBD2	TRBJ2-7	CATSRVRSGTEQYF	TGTGCCACCAGCAGAGTTAGGAGCGGGACCGAGCAGTACTTC
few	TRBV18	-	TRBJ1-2	CASSPSLEANYGYTF	TGTGCCAGCTCCCCTTCCCTTGAAGCTAACTATGGCTACACCTTC
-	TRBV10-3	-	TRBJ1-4	CAISKTKGGGEKLFF	TGTGCCATCAGTAAAACGAAAGGGGGGGGTGAAAAACTGTTTTTT
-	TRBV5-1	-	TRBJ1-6	CASSLGDNSPLHF	TGCGCCAGCAGCTTGGGGGATAATTCACCCCTCCACTTT
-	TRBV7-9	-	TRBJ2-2	CASSLFGGETGELFF	TGTGCCAGCAGCTTATTCGGGGGCGAAACCGGGGAGCTGTTTTTT
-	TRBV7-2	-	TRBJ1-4	CASSRAGSYEKLFF	TGTGCCAGCAGCAGGGCAGGGTCTTATGAAAAACTGTTTTTT
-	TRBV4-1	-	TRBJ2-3	CASSQSWDPRGTDTQYF	TGCGCCAGCAGCCAGTCATGGGACCCGCGTGGCACAGATACGCAGTATTTT
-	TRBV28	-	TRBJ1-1	CASSFAGLGTEAFF	TGTGCCAGCAGTTTTGCAGGCCTGGGCACTGAAGCTTTCTTT
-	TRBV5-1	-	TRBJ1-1	CASSFLQNTEAFF	TGCGCCAGCAGCTTTTTACAGAACACTGAAGCTTTCTTT
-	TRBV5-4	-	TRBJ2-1	CASSGGASWGNEQFF	TGTGCCAGCAGCGGGGGGGCCAGTTGGGGCAATGAGCAGTTCTTC
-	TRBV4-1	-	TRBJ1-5	CASSKTGVSNQPQHF	TGCGCCAGCAGTAAAACGGGGGTCAGCAATCAGCCCCAGCATTTT
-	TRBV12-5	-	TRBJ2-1	CASGLGGSYNEQFF	TGTGCTAGTGGTTTGGGCGGGTCCTACAATGAGCAGTTCTTC
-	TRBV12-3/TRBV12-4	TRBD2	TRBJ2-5	CASNLGGSGPLYF	TGTGCCAGCAACCTCGGGGGTAGCGGGCCCCTATACTTC
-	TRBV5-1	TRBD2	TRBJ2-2	CASSPRLAGGTGELFF	TGCGCCAGCAGCCCGAGACTAGCGGGGGGAACCGGGGAGCTGTTTTTT
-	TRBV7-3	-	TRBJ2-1	CASSFVAPSSYNEQFF	TGTGCCAGCAGCTTTGTAGCGCCCAGCTCCTACAATGAGCAGTTCTTC
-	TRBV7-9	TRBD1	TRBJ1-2	CASSSGTADYGYTF	TGTGCCAGCAGCTCGGGGACAGCGGACTATGGCTACACCTTC
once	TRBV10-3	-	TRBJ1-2	CAIRDDGRSSNYGYTF	TGTGCCATCAGGGATGACGGCAGGTCCTCAAACTATGGCTACACCTTC
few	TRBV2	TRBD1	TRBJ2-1	CASRQGTSADEQFF	TGTGCCAGTAGACAGGGAACCTCGGCCGATGAGCAGTTCTTC
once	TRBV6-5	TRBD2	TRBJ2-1	CASSYQGLAAQRQFF	TGTGCCAGCAGTTACCAGGGACTAGCGGCACAAAGGCAGTTCTTC
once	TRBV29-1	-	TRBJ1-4	CSVFGLTNEKLFF	TGCAGCGTTTTCGGACTAACTAATGAAAAACTGTTTTTT
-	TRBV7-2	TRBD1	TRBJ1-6	CASSPRTGSSYSPLHF	TGTGCCAGCAGCCCGAGGACAGGGAGCTCCTATTCACCCCTCCACTTT
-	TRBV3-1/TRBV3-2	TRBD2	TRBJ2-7	CASSQPGTSGGKEQYF	TGTGCCAGCAGCCAGCCCGGGACTAGCGGGGGAAAGGAGCAGTACTTC
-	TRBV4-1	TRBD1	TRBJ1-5	CASSQVDRGGNQPQHF	TGCGCCAGCAGCCAAGTGGACAGGGGAGGCAATCAGCCCCAGCATTTT
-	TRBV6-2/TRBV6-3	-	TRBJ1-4	CASSPQGQTTEKLFF	TGTGCCAGCAGCCCTCAAGGACAAACGACTGAAAAACTGTTTTTT
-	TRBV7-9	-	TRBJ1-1	CASSGRSQGHEAFF	TGTGCCAGCAGCGGAAGGTCGCAGGGTCATGAAGCTTTCTTT
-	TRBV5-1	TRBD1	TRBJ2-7	CASRTGPPYEQYF	TGCGCCAGCCGGACAGGGCCTCCCTACGAGCAGTACTTC
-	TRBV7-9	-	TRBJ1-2	CASSYGQINYGYTF	TGTGCCAGCAGCTACGGACAGATCAACTATGGCTACACCTTC
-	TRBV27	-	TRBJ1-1	CASRTRASSAEAFF	TGTGCCAGCAGGACCAGGGCTTCTTCGGCTGAAGCTTTCTTT
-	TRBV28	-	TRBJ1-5	CASTDRYNQPQHF	TGTGCCAGCACTGACCGTTACAATCAGCCCCAGCATTTT
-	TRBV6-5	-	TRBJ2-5	CASRGVGPKTQYF	TGTGCCAGCAGGGGGGTGGGACCGAAGACCCAGTACTTC
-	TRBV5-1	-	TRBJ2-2	CASSGEAGNTGELFF	TGCGCCAGCAGCGGGGAGGCTGGGAACACCGGGGAGCTGTTTTTT
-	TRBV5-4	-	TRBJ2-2	CASSTGPDEAVTGELFF	TGTGCCAGCAGCACCGGACCCGACGAGGCGGTCACCGGGGAGCTGTTTTTT
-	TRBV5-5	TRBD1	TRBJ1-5	CASSWDRVNQPQHF	TGTGCCAGCAGCTGGGACAGGGTTAATCAGCCCCAGCATTTT
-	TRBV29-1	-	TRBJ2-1	CSVAPYNEQFF	TGCAGCGTTGCCCCCTACAATGAGCAGTTCTTC
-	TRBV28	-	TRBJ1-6	CASNQVDSPLHF	TGTGCCAGCAATCAAGTGGACAGCCCCCTCCACTTT
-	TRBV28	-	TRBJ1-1	CASSHYLRGTEAFF	TGTGCCAGCAGTCATTACCTAAGGGGGACTGAAGCTTTCTTT
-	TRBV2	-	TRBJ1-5	CASSLDKFNQPQHF	TGTGCCAGCAGTCTAGACAAATTCAATCAGCCCCAGCATTTT
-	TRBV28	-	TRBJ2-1	CASSFLGSYNEQFF	TGTGCCAGCAGTTTTCTAGGCTCTTACAATGAGCAGTTCTTC
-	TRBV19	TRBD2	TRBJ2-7	CASSISWLGRGDYEQYF	TGTGCCAGTAGTATATCCTGGTTAGGACGGGGGGACTACGAGCAGTACTTC
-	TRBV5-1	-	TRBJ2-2	CASIPGGNTGELFF	TGCGCCAGCATCCCCGGCGGCAACACCGGGGAGCTGTTTTTT
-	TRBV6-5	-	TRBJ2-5	CASSITGTLGETQYF	TGTGCCAGCAGTATCACAGGAACCCTTGGAGAGACCCAGTACTTC
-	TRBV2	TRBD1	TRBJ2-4	CASTRTGGAKNIQYF	TGTGCCAGCACCCGGACAGGGGGGGCCAAAAACATTCAGTACTTC
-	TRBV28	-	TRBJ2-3	CASSRRGRHTDTQYF	TGTGCCAGCAGTCGGAGGGGTAGGCACACAGATACGCAGTATTTT
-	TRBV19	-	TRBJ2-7	CASNSGLRYEQYF	TGTGCCAGTAACTCGGGACTTCGCTACGAGCAGTACTTC
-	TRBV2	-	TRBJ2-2	CASSFTGTGELFF	TGTGCCAGCAGTTTCACAGGGACCGGGGAGCTGTTTTTT
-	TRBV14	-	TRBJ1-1	CASSQEKGAARYTEAFF	TGTGCCAGCAGCCAAGAAAAAGGTGCAGCGAGGTACACTGAAGCTTTCTTT
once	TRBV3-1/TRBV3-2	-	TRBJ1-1	CASSQLREAFF	TGTGCCAGCAGCCAACTGAGGGAAGCTTTCTTT
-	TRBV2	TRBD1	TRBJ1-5	CASSEGQGYQPQHF	TGTGCCAGCAGTGAAGGACAGGGATATCAGCCCCAGCATTTT
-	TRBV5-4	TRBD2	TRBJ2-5	CASSDKDSGGAETQYF	TGTGCCAGCAGCGACAAGGATAGCGGGGGGGCCGAGACCCAGTACTTC
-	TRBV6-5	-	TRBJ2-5	CASSRAGRQETQYF	TGTGCCAGCAGTAGGGCAGGGAGACAAGAGACCCAGTACTTC
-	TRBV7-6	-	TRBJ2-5	CASSQGTVLKETQYF	TGTGCCAGCAGCCAAGGGACCGTCCTGAAAGAGACCCAGTACTTC
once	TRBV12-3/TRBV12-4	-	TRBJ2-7	CASAGLYEQYF	TGTGCCAGCGCTGGACTCTACGAGCAGTACTTC
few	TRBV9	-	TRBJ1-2	CASSAQGPGGYTF	TGTGCCAGCAGCGCGCAGGGGCCTGGGGGCTACACCTTC